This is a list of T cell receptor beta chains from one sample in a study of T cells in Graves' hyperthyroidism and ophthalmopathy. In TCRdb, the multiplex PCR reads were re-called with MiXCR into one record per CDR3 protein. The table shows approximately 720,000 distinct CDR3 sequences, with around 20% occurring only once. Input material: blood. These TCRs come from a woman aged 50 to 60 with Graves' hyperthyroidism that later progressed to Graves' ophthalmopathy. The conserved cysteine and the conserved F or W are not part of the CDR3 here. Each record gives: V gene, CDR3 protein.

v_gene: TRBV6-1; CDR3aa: ASTTNGQGTLSNYGYT
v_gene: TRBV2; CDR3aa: ASSDEVASTGELF
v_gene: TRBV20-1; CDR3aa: SAPGTGGNYGYT
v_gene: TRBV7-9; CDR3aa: ASSLADRPRGDSPLH
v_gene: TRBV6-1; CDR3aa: ASSSTPAANTEAF
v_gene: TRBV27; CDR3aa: ASSFTGALYGYT
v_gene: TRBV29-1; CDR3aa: SVEDENTEAF
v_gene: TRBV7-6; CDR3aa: ASSPGSNPGNTIY
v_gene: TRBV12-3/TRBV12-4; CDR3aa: ASRRAGINYGYT
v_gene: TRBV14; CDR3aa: ASSPTGGSDTQY
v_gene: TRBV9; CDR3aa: ASSVQTGRRGYT
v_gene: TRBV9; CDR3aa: ASSVARTSIDEQF
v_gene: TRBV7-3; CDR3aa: ASSPGPDRGLESPLH
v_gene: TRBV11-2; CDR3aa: ASSLDRRKPEDQETQY
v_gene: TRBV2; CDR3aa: VSSDQAGGFTDTQY
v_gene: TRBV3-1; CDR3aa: ASSRGVGTGMDIQY
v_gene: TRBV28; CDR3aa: ASSLSRQGGTEAF
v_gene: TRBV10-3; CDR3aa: AIRGTEETQY
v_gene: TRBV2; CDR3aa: ASKTQPATNEKLF
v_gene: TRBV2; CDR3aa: ASSEGTETDTQY
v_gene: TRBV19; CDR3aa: ASQDGASGNQPQH
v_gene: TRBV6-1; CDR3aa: ASSWTGKENSPLH
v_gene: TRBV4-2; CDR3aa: ASSQDLGTGYQPQH
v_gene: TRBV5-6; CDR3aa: ASSPVGGSYEQY
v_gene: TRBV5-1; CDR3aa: ASSLVVGGYEQY
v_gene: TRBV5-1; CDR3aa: ASSGLAGGNEQF
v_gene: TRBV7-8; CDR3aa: ASSICGGGYGYT
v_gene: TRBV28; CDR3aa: ASSLSFRDSPLH
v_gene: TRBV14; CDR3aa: ASSQAMTGVGAF
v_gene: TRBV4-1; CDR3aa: ASTSYRGPEKLF
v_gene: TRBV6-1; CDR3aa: ATTDRGETNEKLF
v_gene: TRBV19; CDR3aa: ASSILGMNTEAF
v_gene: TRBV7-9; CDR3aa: ASSLLQGGDNEQF
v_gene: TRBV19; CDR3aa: ASSIGASYNEQF
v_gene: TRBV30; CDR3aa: ACGGGETQY
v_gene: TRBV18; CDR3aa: ASSPRLASNTEAF
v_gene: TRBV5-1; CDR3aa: ASSLQPGQVPDTQY